This TCR beta chain was captured by sequencing in a study of T cells after yellow fever vaccination. The sample holds a few counts of this clonotype. V lost 4 bases and J 7 bases, leaving 5 bases between the germline ends. Germline V gives CDR1 SEHNR, CDR2 FQNEAQ (reference sequence). The CDR3 is 12 amino acids. TCRdb itself ran the 5' RACE reads through MiXCR, one entry per CDR3 protein. The sample records approximately 340,000 distinct CDR3 sequences, 8.5% to 10% being singletons. The gene calls are TRBV7-9 and TRBJ1-6; no clear D gene. This sample comprised PBMCs, obtained on the day of the first yellow fever vaccination. The sequence was collected from a man younger than 30 who received the YFV17D yellow fever vaccine. The DNA of the CDR3 is TGTGCCAGCAGCTGGGGAAATTCACCCCTCCACTTT. Protein: CASSWGNSPLHF.